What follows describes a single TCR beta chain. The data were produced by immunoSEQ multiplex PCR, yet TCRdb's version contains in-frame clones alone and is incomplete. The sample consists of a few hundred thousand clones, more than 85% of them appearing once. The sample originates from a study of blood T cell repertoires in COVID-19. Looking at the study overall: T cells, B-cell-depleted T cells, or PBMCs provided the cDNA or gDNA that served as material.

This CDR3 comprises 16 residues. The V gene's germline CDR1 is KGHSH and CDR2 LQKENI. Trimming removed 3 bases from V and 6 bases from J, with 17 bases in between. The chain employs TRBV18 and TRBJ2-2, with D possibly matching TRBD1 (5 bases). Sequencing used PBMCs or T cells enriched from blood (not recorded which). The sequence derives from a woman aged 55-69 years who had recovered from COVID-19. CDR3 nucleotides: TGTGCCAGCTCACCTTTTCGGCAGGGATTGGCCGGGGAGCTGTTTTTT. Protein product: CASSPFRQGLAGELFF. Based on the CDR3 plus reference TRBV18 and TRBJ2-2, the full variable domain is NAGVMQNPRHLVRRRGQEARLRCSPMKGHSHVYWYRQLPEEGLKFMVYLQKENIIDESGMPKERFSAEFPKEGPSILRIQQVVRGDSAAYFCASSPFRQGLAGELFFGEGSRLTVL.